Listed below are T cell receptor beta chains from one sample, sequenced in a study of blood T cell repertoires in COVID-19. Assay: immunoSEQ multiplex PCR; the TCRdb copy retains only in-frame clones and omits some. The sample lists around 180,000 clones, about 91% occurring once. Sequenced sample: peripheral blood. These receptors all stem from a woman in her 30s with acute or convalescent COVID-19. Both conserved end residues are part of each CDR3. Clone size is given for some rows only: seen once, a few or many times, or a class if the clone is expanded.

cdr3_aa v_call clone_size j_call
CASSTQTGWDQPQHF TRBV28 . TRBJ1-5
CASRVGDSPLHF TRBV5-1 . TRBJ1-6
CASSLGSQETQYF TRBV7-8 . TRBJ2-5
CASSPRQGWAFF TRBV28 . TRBJ1-1
CASSLGPESYGYTF TRBV5-6 . TRBJ1-2
CASSLGRGFYGYTF TRBV5-6 . TRBJ1-2
CSASFGGNGLGQPQHF TRBV20-1 . TRBJ1-5
CSVARTSGSNEQFF TRBV29-1 . TRBJ2-1
CASSYSGPGETQYF TRBV6-5 . TRBJ2-5
CATAEAPAYNEQFF TRBV5-1 . TRBJ2-1
CASSQGRGYSGNTIYF TRBV4-1 . TRBJ1-3
CASSGPEVGTGELFF TRBV25-1 . TRBJ2-2
CASSSRRETQYF TRBV11-3 . TRBJ2-5
CATSRDRVRELFF TRBV15 . TRBJ2-2
CASSSAGTSKHEQYF TRBV6-2/TRBV6-3 . TRBJ2-7
CARLVYYEQYF TRBV19 . TRBJ2-7
CASSVQGTYEQYF TRBV2 . TRBJ2-7
CATGLAGDEQYF TRBV10-3 . TRBJ2-7
CASTYGGTSPYEQYF TRBV5-1 . TRBJ2-7
CASGAGQGVDVAFF TRBV12-5 . TRBJ1-1
CASSMGHLNTDTQYF TRBV5-8 . TRBJ2-3
CASSQDRIYSNQPQHF TRBV19 . TRBJ1-5
CASSPPDSDYEQYF TRBV28 . TRBJ2-7
CASSPVTGELFF TRBV18 . TRBJ2-2
CASSLQLASGYNEQFF TRBV11-2 . TRBJ2-1
CACNRDITGELFF TRBV30 few TRBJ2-2
CATSRVRETQYF TRBV15 . TRBJ2-5
CASSPPGWDTQYF TRBV11-1 . TRBJ2-3
CASSQELAGAYEQYF TRBV28 . TRBJ2-7
CASSLGLDTQYF TRBV11-3 . TRBJ2-3
CASSEVVAGGEQFF TRBV9 . TRBJ2-1
CASSLDRGEQFF TRBV5-1 . TRBJ2-1
CASSYGGETEAFF TRBV6-5 . TRBJ1-1
CASSQAGQRNTIYF TRBV3-1/TRBV3-2 many TRBJ1-3
CAWSGYTYGYTF TRBV30 . TRBJ1-2
CASSVGTGDNQPQHF TRBV9 once TRBJ1-5
CASSKGLAASTDTQYF TRBV28 . TRBJ2-3
CASTTGVAGLTGELFF TRBV19 . TRBJ2-2
CASSFLRDREQFF TRBV2 . TRBJ2-1
CASSTRQNTQYF TRBV7-8 . TRBJ2-3
CASRTEGNEQFF TRBV5-1 . TRBJ2-1
CASSSGTSNNEQFF TRBV6-5 . TRBJ2-1
CASSLLGVGRNQPQHF TRBV28 . TRBJ1-5
CPRPHDRVLPLSGANVLTF TRBV4-1 . TRBJ2-6
CASRLDAGELFF TRBV28 . TRBJ2-2
CATGNLQGETGNSPLHF TRBV24-1 . TRBJ1-6
CASSPRGQAAWGNTIYF TRBV18 . TRBJ1-3
CSATGQSEQFF TRBV20-1 once TRBJ2-1